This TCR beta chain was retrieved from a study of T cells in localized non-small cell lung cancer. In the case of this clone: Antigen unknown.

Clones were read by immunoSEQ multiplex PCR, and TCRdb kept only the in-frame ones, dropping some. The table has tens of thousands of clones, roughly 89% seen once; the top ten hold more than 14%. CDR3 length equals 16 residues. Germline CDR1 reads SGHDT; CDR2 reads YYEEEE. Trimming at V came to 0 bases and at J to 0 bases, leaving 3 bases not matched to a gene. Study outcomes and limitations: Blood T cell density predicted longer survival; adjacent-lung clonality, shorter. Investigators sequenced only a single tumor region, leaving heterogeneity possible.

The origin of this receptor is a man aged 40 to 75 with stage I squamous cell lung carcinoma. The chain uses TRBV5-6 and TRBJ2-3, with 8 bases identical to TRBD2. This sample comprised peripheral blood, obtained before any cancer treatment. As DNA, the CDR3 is TGTGCCAGCAGCTTGGGCGGGGGGATTAGCACAGATACGCAGTATTTT. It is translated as CASSLGGGISTDTQYF.